The rows below give T cell receptor beta chains drawn from one sample of a study of blood T cell repertoires in COVID-19. Sequencing was performed with immunoSEQ multiplex PCR; in TCRdb, only in-frame clones are kept and a portion is missing. The sample has approximately 490,000 clones; around 85% are singletons. Sequenced: PBMCs or T cells enriched from blood (not recorded which). The source of these receptors is a woman in her fifties or sixties who had recovered from COVID-19. The CDR3 runs from the conserved cysteine through the conserved F or W.

V,J,CDR3
TRBV3-1/TRBV3-2,TRBJ2-3,CASSENLAGGSTDTQYF
TRBV9,TRBJ1-3,CASSLPGNTIYF
TRBV11-2,TRBJ2-1,CASSLGQTGFIDEQFF
TRBV5-4,TRBJ1-4,CASSSTRDMDNEKLFF
TRBV19,TRBJ2-5,CASSIRAGEAQYF
TRBV19,TRBJ1-3,CASSTTAFSGNTIYF
TRBV11-2,TRBJ1-4,CASSFRTGYEKLFF
TRBV6-5,TRBJ1-5,CASRPGQFSNQPQHF
TRBV27,TRBJ1-1,CASRQHNEAFF
TRBV14,TRBJ2-2,CASSQVRGGYTGELFF
TRBV19,TRBJ2-7,CASSIAQGYEQYF